This TCR beta chain was documented in a study of blood T cell repertoires in COVID-19. On the study more broadly: The United States, Italy and Spain provided the acute and convalescent COVID-19 samples. The cDNA or gDNA used as material had been derived from T cells, B-cell-depleted T cells, or PBMCs.

The Seattle patients, enrolled during active infection, were followed longitudinally. Per the study methods: Amplification from reference gene primers served as the basis for estimated nucleated cell counts. Libraries were prepared by immunoSEQ multiplex PCR; TCRdb keeps only in-frame clonotypes and omits some of them. Clonal size and the V and J genes are those of that table, whereas D and trimming came from the DNA. The repertoire holds 97,000 or so clones, with 92% as singletons. The CDR3 loop spans 14 amino acids. Trimming removed 5 bases at V and 6 bases at J, with 16 bases between. Germline CDR1 and CDR2: MNHEY and SMNVEV (reference sequence).

The J gene is TRBJ1-1, the V gene TRBV27, with D perhaps TRBD1 (5 bases). This receptor was obtained from a woman aged 45 to 65 with COVID-19, enrolled during active disease. Specimen: peripheral blood. The CDR3 DNA reads TGTGCCAGCAGTCCTCAGGGTAAATCTCCTGAAGCTTTCTTT. Its protein product is CASSPQGKSPEAFF.